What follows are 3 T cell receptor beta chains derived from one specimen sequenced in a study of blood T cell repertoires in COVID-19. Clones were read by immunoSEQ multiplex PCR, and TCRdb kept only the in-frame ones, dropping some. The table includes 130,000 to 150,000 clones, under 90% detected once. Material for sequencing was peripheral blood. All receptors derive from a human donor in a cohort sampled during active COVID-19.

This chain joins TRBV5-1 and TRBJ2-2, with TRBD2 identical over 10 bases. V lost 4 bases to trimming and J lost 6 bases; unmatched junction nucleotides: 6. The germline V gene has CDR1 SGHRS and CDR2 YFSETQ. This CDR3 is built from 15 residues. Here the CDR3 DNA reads TGCGCCAGCAGCGGACTAGCGGCGGCGCCCGGGGAGCTGTTTTTT. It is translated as CASSGLAAAPGELFF. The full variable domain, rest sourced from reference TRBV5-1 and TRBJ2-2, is KAGVTQTPRYLIKTRGQQVTLSCSPISGHRSVSWYQQTPGQGLQFLFEYFSETQRNKGNFPGRFSGRQFSNSRSEMNVSTLELGDSALYLCASSGLAAAPGELFFGEGSRLTVL.

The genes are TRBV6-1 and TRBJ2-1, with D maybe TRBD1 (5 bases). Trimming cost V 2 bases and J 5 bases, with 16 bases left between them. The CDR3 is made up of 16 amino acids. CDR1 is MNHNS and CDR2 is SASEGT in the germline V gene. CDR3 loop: CASSEFMTANDNEQFF. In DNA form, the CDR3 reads TGTGCCAGCAGTGAATTCATGACAGCGAACGACAATGAGCAGTTCTTC.

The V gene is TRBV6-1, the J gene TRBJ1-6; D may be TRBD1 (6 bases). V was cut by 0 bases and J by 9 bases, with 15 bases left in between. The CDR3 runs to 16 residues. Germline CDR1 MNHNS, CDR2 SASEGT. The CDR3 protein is CASSEAGHGGGSPLHF. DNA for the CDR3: TGTGCCAGCAGTGAAGCGGGACACGGCGGGGGTTCACCCCTCCACTTT.